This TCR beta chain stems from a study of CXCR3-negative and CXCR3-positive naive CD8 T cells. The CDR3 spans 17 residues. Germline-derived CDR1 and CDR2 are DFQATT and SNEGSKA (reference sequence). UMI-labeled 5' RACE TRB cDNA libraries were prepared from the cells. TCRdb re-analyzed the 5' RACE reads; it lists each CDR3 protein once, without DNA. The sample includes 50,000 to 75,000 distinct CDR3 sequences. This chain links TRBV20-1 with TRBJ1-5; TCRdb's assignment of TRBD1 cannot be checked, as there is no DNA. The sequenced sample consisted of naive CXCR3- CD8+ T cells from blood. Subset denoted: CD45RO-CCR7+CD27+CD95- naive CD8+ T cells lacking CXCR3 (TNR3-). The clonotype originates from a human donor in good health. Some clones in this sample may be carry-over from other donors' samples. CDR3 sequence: CSARDLGRTAGEQPQHF.